The 12 T cell receptor beta chains below were found in one sample sequenced in a study of OX40 agonist ivuxolimab in advanced cancers. Assay used: immunoSEQ multiplex PCR; TCRdb lists only in-frame clones, some missing. The sample contains 50,000 to 70,000 clones, 65% to 85% of which appear only once. Sequenced material: CD4+ or CD8+ T cells sorted from blood, taken in a trial of the OX40 agonist ivuxolimab. The receptors here all came from an adult with an advanced solid tumor such as melanoma, head and neck, liver or kidney cancer.

The rearrangement uses TRBV10-3 and TRBJ2-5; weak D call: TRBD1 (5 bases). V shed 7 bases and J shed 3 bases, with 15 bases lying between them. Germline V lookup: CDR1 ENHRY, CDR2 SYGVKD. CDR3 length equals 14 residues. The CDR3 loop reads CAIKGGRVEETQYF. CDR3 DNA: TGTGCCATCAAAGGCGGCAGGGTGGAAGAGACCCAGTACTTC.

The rearrangement links TRBV30 to TRBJ1-1; D unresolved. With 1 base removed from V and 6 bases from J, the gap between germline ends came to 3 bases. The CDR3 covers 10 residues. The V gene's germline CDR1 is GTSNPN and CDR2 SVGIG (reference sequence). The CDR3 nucleotides read TGTGCCTGGAGTGGGGCTGAAGCTTTCTTT. This translates into CAWSGAEAFF.

The sample holds a few counts of this clone. CDR3 DNA sequence: TGCGCCAGCAGCTTGATGAAAAACACTGAAGCTTTCTTT. It specifies CASSLMKNTEAFF. The J gene is TRBJ1-1, the V gene TRBV5-1; D not certain. V lost 1 base and J 2 bases, leaving 6 bases between the germline ends. The CDR3 has 13 residues. From germline, CDR1 is SGHRS and CDR2 YFSETQ.

V is TRBV4-1 and J is TRBJ1-1; D gene ambiguous. The CDR3 is made up of 16 amino acids. V was pared by 2 bases and J by 0 bases, with 13 bases between. CDR1 is MGHRA, CDR2 YSYEKL, per germline. The CDR3 nucleotides read TGCGCCAGCAGCCAACCCCCTAGGGCGGTGAACACTGAAGCTTTCTTT. This gives the protein CASSQPPRAVNTEAFF.

The chain combines TRBV13 with TRBJ2-3; TRBD2 matches 10 bases. The trim removed 5 bases at V and 1 base at J, leaving 6 bases unmatched. Germline CDR1 reads PRHDT; CDR2 reads FYEKMQ (reference sequence). This CDR3 comprises 16 residues. CDR3: CASSPYTSGGTDTQYF. CDR3 DNA: TGTGCCAGCAGCCCATATACTAGCGGGGGCACAGATACGCAGTATTTT.

The V call is TRBV2, the J call TRBJ2-3; maybe TRBD2 (5 bases). Germline V CDR1 and CDR2: SNHLY, FYNNEI. V lost 7 bases to trimming and J lost 6 bases, with 11 bases between them. The CDR3 is made up of 12 amino acids. For the CDR3, the DNA is TGTGCCAGCACCCCAGCGGCTGATACGCAGTATTTT. Protein sequence: CASTPAADTQYF.

The chain carries TRBV28 and TRBJ2-7; TRBD2 is a possible D gene (6 bases). This CDR3 contains 21 residues. V lost 3 bases and J 3 bases, leaving 33 bases between the germline ends. CDR1 and CDR2 from the germline V gene are MDHEN and SYDVKM. The CDR3 region has the DNA TGTGCCAGCAGTTTGATCTACCGGGAGACGAGAGGGGCCTGGGGGAGCTACGAGCAGTACTTC. This translates into CASSLIYRETRGAWGSYEQYF.

This sequence joins TRBV10-2 and TRBJ1-1; D is ambiguous. There are 13 residues in the CDR3. CDR1 is WSHSY, CDR2 SAAADI, per germline. Deletions cut 6 bases from V and 1 base from J, with 9 bases between. The CDR3 sequence is CASRSGRNTEAFF. The CDR3 nucleotides are TGCGCCAGCAGGAGTGGGCGGAACACTGAAGCTTTCTTT.

This clone was detected a few times. The chain recombines TRBV28 with TRBJ2-3; TRBD2 is a possible D gene (5 bases). V was trimmed by 4 bases and J by 0 bases, leaving 5 bases between them. The CDR3 is 13 amino acids. Germline lookup yields CDR1 MDHEN and CDR2 SYDVKM. CDR3 bases: TGTGCCAGCAGTTGGACTAGCACAGATACGCAGTATTTT. As protein: CASSWTSTDTQYF.

This clone was detected a few times. The chain combines TRBV6-5 with TRBJ2-5; the D is unclear. The CDR3 extends over 13 amino acids. V was pared by 0 bases and J by 4 bases, with 6 bases between. Germline CDR1 is MNHEY and CDR2 is SVGAGI. Here the CDR3 DNA reads TGTGCCAGCAGTTACTCAACAGCAGAGACCCAGTACTTC. As protein: CASSYSTAETQYF.

This rearrangement joins TRBV21-1 to TRBJ2-5. TRBV21-1 has pseudogene status. The CDR3 loop spans 16 amino acids. CDR3 nucleotide sequence: TGTGCCAGCTCCCTCTGGATTTCCGGCTCCGAAGAGACCCAGTACTTC. It encodes CASSLWISGSEETQYF.

CDR3 bases: TGTGCCAGCAGCGCCTCCCCGACCTACAATGAGCAGTTCTTC. This sequence encodes CASSASPTYNEQFF. The rearrangement joins TRBV9 to TRBJ2-1; D remains ambiguous. Germline CDR1 is SGDLS and CDR2 is YYNGEE. V was trimmed by 3 bases and J by 2 bases, leaving 9 bases between them. This CDR3 contains 14 residues.